This T cell receptor beta chain was found in a study of cytomegalovirus exposure and HLA in healthy donors. The repertoire was sequenced with immunoSEQ multiplex PCR; TCRdb's copy has only in-frame clones and lacks some. The repertoire includes hundreds of thousands of clones, roughly 90% of them detected once, and around 12% sits in the top ten. As concerns this clone: Its antigen is still unknown.

The CDR3 sequence is 18 residues long. V lost 4 bases to trimming and J lost 4 bases; unmatched junction nucleotides: 11. Per germline, CDR1 MNHEY and CDR2 SMNVEV (reference sequence). Study-wide points: Cytomegalovirus status was reportedly diagnosed by the classifier with high specificity and sensitivity. In vitro data verified three CMV-associated chains as specific for CMV antigens. The authors listed 180 or so TCR beta chains as cytomegalovirus-associated.

This TCR came from a young man in good health and CMV-seropositive. V usage is TRBV27 and J usage is TRBJ2-3; 13 bases match TRBD2. The sample taken for sequencing was PBMCs. For the CDR3, the DNA is TGTGCCAGCAGTTACGTACTAGCGGGAGGGCCCAGTGCAGATACGCAGTATTTT. It specifies CASSYVLAGGPSADTQYF.